This passage covers 20 T cell receptor beta chains from one sample sequenced in a study of identifying expanded T cells in peripheral blood. Sequencing was performed with immunoSEQ multiplex PCR; in TCRdb, only in-frame clones are kept and a portion is missing. The table includes about 80,000 clones, 84% detected once. Sequencing used blood. Every receptor here comes from a person between 18 and 75 years old in good health.

V and J are TRBV15 and TRBJ2-1; 7 bases are a match to TRBD1. The J segment lost 7 bases and the V segment lost 0 bases, leaving 3 bases of the junction unmatched. This CDR3 region has 14 residues. Looked up from germline, CDR1 is LNHNV and CDR2 is YYDKDF (reference sequence). The CDR3 DNA reads as TGTGCCACCAGCAGAGATCAGACAGGGAATGAGCAGTTCTTC. The encoded protein is CATSRDQTGNEQFF. Full variable domain (missing parts from reference TRBV15 and TRBJ2-1): DAMVIQNPRYQVTQFGKPVTLSCSQTLNHNVMYWYQQKSSQAPKLLFHYYDKDFNNEADTPDNFQSRRPNTSFCFLDIRSPGLGDTAMYLCATSRDQTGNEQFFGPGTRLTVL.

The chain recombines TRBV7-9 with TRBJ2-7; 7 nucleotides align to TRBD2. With V trimmed by 5 bases and J by 0 bases, 7 bases remained unmatched. This CDR3 is 15 amino acids long. The V gene's germline CDR1 is SEHNR and CDR2 FQNEAQ (reference sequence). The CDR3 coding sequence is TGTGCCAGCAGCCACAGCGGGGTTTACTCCTACGAGCAGTACTTC. The encoded protein is CASSHSGVYSYEQYF. The whole variable domain, remainder taken from reference TRBV7-9 and TRBJ2-7, is DTGVSQNPRHKITKRGQNVTFRCDPISEHNRLYWYRQTLGQGPEFLTYFQNEAQLEKSRLLSDRFSAERPKGSFSTLEIQRTEQGDSAMYLCASSHSGVYSYEQYFGPGTRLTVT.

J is TRBJ2-1 and V is TRBV25-1, with unresolved D. The CDR3 loop spans 11 amino acids. With 7 bases removed from V and 8 bases from J, the gap between germline ends came to 9 bases. Germline V gives CDR1 MGHDK, CDR2 SYGVNS. CDR3 nucleotide sequence: TGTGCCAGCACTTCCCTTGATGAGCAGTTCTTC. Its protein product is CASTSLDEQFF. Looking up the rest from reference TRBV25-1 and TRBJ2-1 gives the full variable domain: EADIYQTPRYLVIGTGKKITLECSQTMGHDKMYWYQQDPGMELHLIHYSYGVNSTEKGDLSSESTVSRIRTEHFPLTLESARPSHTSQYLCASTSLDEQFFGPGTRLTVL.

The rearrangement joins TRBV4-3 to TRBJ1-2; no reliable D call. Germline V gives CDR1 LGHNA, CDR2 YSLEER. V gave up 3 bases and J gave up 2 bases, with 16 bases separating them. CDR3 length: 16 residues. CDR3 amino acids: CASSHDGVTGNYGYTF. Written as DNA, the CDR3 is TGCGCCAGCAGCCATGATGGGGTGACGGGGAACTATGGCTACACCTTC.

The chain couples TRBV4-3 to TRBJ2-5; the D call may be TRBD1 or TRBD2 (6 bases each). This CDR3 is 15 amino acids long. Germline loops: CDR1 LGHNA, CDR2 YSLEER. The V gene lost 0 bases and the J gene lost 5 bases, with 13 bases spanning the gap. The CDR3 DNA is TGCGCCAGCAGCCAAGATCCGGGGGCTAGGGAGACCCAGTACTTC. Translated, it gives CASSQDPGARETQYF.

This sequence joins TRBV4-3 and TRBJ1-1, with TRBD1 matching over 7 bases. There are 14 residues in the CDR3. Germline-derived CDR1 and CDR2 are LGHNA and YSLEER. V dropped 4 bases and J dropped 6; count of bases not matched to a gene: 8. Here the CDR3 DNA reads TGCGCCAGCAGCCGAGGACAGGAACCCTCTGAAGCTTTCTTT. Protein product: CASSRGQEPSEAFF.

The chain carries TRBV7-8 and TRBJ2-7; TRBD2 might be the D (6 bases). Per germline, CDR1 SGHVS and CDR2 FQNEAQ. Trimming removed 0 bases at V and 0 bases at J, with 12 bases between. The CDR3 is made up of 16 amino acids. The DNA of the CDR3 is TGTGCCAGCAGCTTAGCGCTAGCGCAAAGCTCCTACGAGCAGTACTTC. This sequence encodes CASSLALAQSSYEQYF.

The chain combines TRBV11-1 with TRBJ1-2; D gene uncertain. Trimming cost V 5 bases and J 1 base, with 11 bases left between them. The CDR3 contains 14 residues. Germline V CDR1 and CDR2: SGHAT, FQDESV (reference sequence). Written as DNA, the CDR3 is TGTGCCAGCAGCCCTCACCGGGATAACTATGGCTACACCTTC. Residues: CASSPHRDNYGYTF.

The chain uses TRBV6-1 and TRBJ1-3; D is unresolved. V lost 2 bases, J lost 2 bases, and 7 bases lay in between. The germline CDR1 and CDR2 sequences are MNHNS and SASEGT. The CDR3 has 14 residues. The CDR3 bases are TGTGCCAGCAGTGAACGGGGAACTGGAAACACCATATATTTT. It is translated as CASSERGTGNTIYF.

V is TRBV7-2 and J is TRBJ1-1, with 8 positions matching TRBD1. CDR1 and CDR2 (germline): SGHTA, FQGNSA. The length of the CDR3 is 17 residues. With V trimmed by 4 bases and J by 1 base, 11 bases remained unmatched. The CDR3 is CASSSFPRGPKNTEAFF. CDR3 nucleotides: TGTGCCAGCAGCTCATTCCCCAGGGGGCCTAAGAACACTGAAGCTTTCTTT.

The chain joins TRBV7-3 to TRBJ2-5, with 9 positions matching TRBD1. Germline lookup yields CDR1 SGHTA and CDR2 FQGTGA. The trim removed 7 bases at V and 2 bases at J, leaving 5 bases unmatched. The CDR3 has 14 amino acids. The CDR3 DNA reads TGTGCCAGCAACGGACAGGGGTCTCAAGAGACCCAGTACTTC. It specifies CASNGQGSQETQYF. Full variable domain (rest looked up from reference TRBV7-3 and TRBJ2-5): GAGVSQTPSNKVTEKGKYVELRCDPISGHTALYWYRQSLGQGPEFLIYFQGTGAADDSGLPNDRFFAVRPEGSVSTLKIQRTERGDSAVYLCASNGQGSQETQYFGPGTRLLVL.

This clone was seen a single time. J is TRBJ2-1 and V is TRBV19; 9 bases match TRBD2. J lost 6 bases, V lost 10 bases, and 13 bases had no gene match. Looked up from germline, CDR1 is LNHDA and CDR2 is SQIVND (reference sequence). The CDR3 contains 15 residues. CDR3 sequence reads: CATDIHSGSTNEQFF. The CDR3 DNA follows: TGTGCCACTGATATCCATAGCGGGAGTACCAATGAGCAGTTCTTC.

V is TRBV5-1 and J is TRBJ1-3, with TRBD1 matching 9 bases. V trimming: 4 bases; J trimming: 0 bases; junction bases outside the gene matches: 8. Germline V gene sequence: CDR1 SGHRS, CDR2 YFSETQ. This CDR3 is 17 amino acids long. The CDR3: CASSENRGQGSGNTIYF. The CDR3 DNA is TGCGCCAGCAGCGAGAACCGGGGACAGGGCTCTGGAAACACCATATATTTT.

V is TRBV4-1 and J is TRBJ1-2; D unclear. The CDR3 has 14 amino acids. Germline V CDR1 and CDR2: MGHRA, YSYEKL. The V and J ends lost 4 bases and 5 bases respectively, with 14 bases between them. The CDR3 DNA is TGCGCCAGCAGCCTTCGGACGGGTCGGTATGGCTACACCTTC. This sequence encodes CASSLRTGRYGYTF.

The chain joins TRBV23-1 to TRBJ2-3; 9 bases match TRBD1. TRBV23-1 counts as an open reading frame of uncertain function. The V and J ends lost 3 bases and 1 base, in that order; junction bases with no gene match: 11. The CDR3 contains 18 residues. CDR3 nucleotide sequence: TGCGCCAGCAGTCACGAACCAACGACAGGGGGTCGCACAGATACGCAGTATTTT. Protein sequence: CASSHEPTTGGRTDTQYF.

In DNA, the CDR3 is TGTGCCATCAGTGTGGACAGCTTCAATGAGCAGTTCTTC. Its translation: CAISVDSFNEQFF. V gene TRBV10-3 combines with J gene TRBJ2-1; D is possibly TRBD1 (6 bases). Trimming pared 4 bases from V and 6 bases from J, leaving 10 bases between. The CDR3 spans 13 residues. From germline, CDR1 is ENHRY and CDR2 SYGVKD.

The chain joins TRBV5-4 to TRBJ1-3; TRBD1 agrees at 8 bases. The CDR3 covers 16 residues. The V segment lost 3 bases and the J segment 0 bases; nucleotides outside the gene matches: 5. CDR1 is SGHNT, CDR2 YYREEE, per germline (reference sequence). CDR3 DNA sequence: TGTGCCAGCAGCTCCGGACAGGGTTTCTCTGGAAACACCATATATTTT. Protein sequence: CASSSGQGFSGNTIYF.

CDR3 sequence: CASSPHATGSWPDSFMNTEAFF. DNA of the CDR3: TGCGCCAGCAGCCCCCACGCGACGGGCTCATGGCCTGATTCGTTCATGAACACTGAAGCTTTCTTT. The V and J genes are TRBV4-3 and TRBJ1-1; D is uncertain. V gave up 4 bases and J gave up 0 bases, with 33 bases separating them. CDR1 and CDR2 (germline): LGHNA, YSLEER. The CDR3 is 22 amino acids.

The chain joins TRBV5-6 to TRBJ2-1, with TRBD1 matching 8 bases. Germline values: CDR1 SGHDT, CDR2 YYEEEE. V trimming: 4 bases; J trimming: 1 base; junction bases outside the gene matches: 7. This CDR3 is built from 16 residues. CDR3 sequence (DNA): TGTGCCAGCAGCGCCGGGACAGGTGATTCCTACAATGAGCAGTTCTTC. Its protein product is CASSAGTGDSYNEQFF. The complete variable domain, with remaining parts taken from reference TRBV5-6 and TRBJ2-1, reads DAGVTQSPTHLIKTRGQQVTLRCSPKSGHDTVSWYQQALGQGPQFIFQYYEEEERQRGNFPDRFSGHQFPNYSSELNVNALLLGDSALYLCASSAGTGDSYNEQFFGPGTRLTVL.

J is TRBJ1-5 and V is TRBV28, with TRBD1 matching over 7 bases. Looked up from germline, CDR1 is MDHEN and CDR2 is SYDVKM. With V trimmed by 10 bases and J by 0 bases, 12 bases remained unmatched. The CDR3 loop spans 16 amino acids. The CDR3 region has the DNA TGTGCCACCTCCTGGCTGGAGGGGGCTAGCAATCAGCCCCAGCATTTT. Protein product: CATSWLEGASNQPQHF.